This T cell receptor (beta chain) was identified during a study of post-analysis software for immune sequencing data. As for the study in general: In terms of disease course, relapsing-remitting, secondary progressive and progressive-relapsing multiple sclerosis were included. General observations from the study: Controls showed significantly higher normalized Chao1 diversity than did multiple sclerosis patients.

This clonotype was counted a few times. The antigen remains undetermined. Included in the TCR beta cDNA libraries were unique molecular identifiers. Hundreds of thousands of cDNA molecules came from about 1 to 10 million T cells. TCRdb passed the PCR reads through MiXCR, listing each CDR3 protein once. The table has 750,000 to 950,000 distinct CDR3 sequences, 46% seen once; the top ten hold roughly 4.9%. This receptor was obtained from a girl under 18 with multiple sclerosis. The sequencing sample was made of blood.

Here the CDR3 reads CSVEGDGYGYTF. DNA of the CDR3: TGCAGCGTTGAGGGGGATGGCTATGGCTACACCTTC. This chain uses TRBV29-1 with TRBJ1-2, with D possibly being TRBD1 (5 bases). Germline lookup yields CDR1 SQVTM and CDR2 ANQGSEA. The CDR3 totals 12 residues. V lost 3 bases and J lost 4, with 9 bases in between.